Listed here are 5 T cell receptor beta chains from one sample, sequenced in a study of blood T cell repertoires in COVID-19. This table comes from immunoSEQ multiplex PCR, and its TCRdb copy is limited to in-frame clones, with some not included. The sample holds around 280,000 clones, about 88% seen once. The sequencing input was peripheral blood. Receptors originate from a man between 65 and 85 years old with acute or convalescent COVID-19.

V usage is TRBV4-3 and J usage is TRBJ2-7; perhaps TRBD1 as D (5 bases). The length of the CDR3 is 15 residues. From germline, CDR1 is LGHNA and CDR2 YSLEER. V lost 4 bases and J lost 1, with 14 bases in between. The CDR3 protein is CASSPGLGASYEQYF. The CDR3 DNA sequence: TGCGCCAGCAGCCCTGGATTAGGGGCATCCTACGAGCAGTACTTC.

The rearrangement links TRBV19 to TRBJ1-5; TRBD1 agrees at 7 bases. This CDR3 comprises 15 residues. Germline assignment: CDR1 LNHDA and CDR2 SQIVND (reference sequence). V was pared by 7 bases and J by 0 bases, with 6 bases of the junction left unmatched. This CDR3 reads CASTYRGTSNQPQHF. The DNA for the CDR3 is TGTGCCAGTACCTACAGGGGAACTAGCAATCAGCCCCAGCATTTT.

The chain employs TRBV8-1 and TRBJ2-6; no DNA check was done on the table's D call, TRBD2. TRBV8-1 is noted as a pseudogene. The CDR3 has 17 residues. CDR3 DNA sequence: TGTGGCAGTATGCGATCTGATGCCACAAAGTCGGGCAACGTCCTGACTTTC. Its protein product is CGSMRSDATKSGNVLTF.

This chain joins TRBV28 and TRBJ2-2; D possibly corresponds to TRBD2 (5 bases). The germline V gene encodes CDR1 MDHEN and CDR2 SYDVKM. The length of the CDR3 is 14 residues. V lost 5 bases and J 5 bases, leaving 12 bases between the germline ends. CDR3 residues: CASSAAGGTGELFF. CDR3 in DNA: TGTGCCAGCAGTGCGGCAGGCGGGACCGGGGAGCTGTTTTTT.

The chain combines TRBV27 with TRBJ2-6, with no clear D. The CDR3 totals 13 residues. The V gene lost 8 bases and the J gene lost 2 bases, with 7 bases spanning the gap. The germline gives CDR1 MNHEY, CDR2 SMNVEV (reference sequence). The CDR3 loop reads CASRSAGANVLTF. CDR3 DNA: TGTGCCAGCCGGTCCGCTGGGGCCAACGTCCTGACTTTC. Full variable domain (missing parts from reference TRBV27 and TRBJ2-6): EAQVTQNPRYLITVTGKKLTVTCSQNMNHEYMSWYRQDPGLGLRQIYYSMNVEVTDKGDVPEGYKVSRKEKRNFPLILESPSPNQTSLYFCASRSAGANVLTFGAGSRLTVL.